The present entry profiles one T cell receptor (beta chain) with its context. Antigen: not known. With 5 bases removed from V and 1 base from J, the gap between germline ends came to 20 bases. The CDR3 loop spans 18 amino acids. The germline CDR1 and CDR2 sequences are KGHDR and SFDVKD. Using a J-beta primer mix together with a sample-barcoded 5' primer, a second PCR was run for roughly 6 to 12 cycles. Every molecule of cDNA carried a tag from a template-switch adaptor with 12 random nucleotides. TCRdb analysed the 5' RACE reads with MiXCR anew, one entry per CDR3 protein. The sample lists about 640,000 distinct CDR3 sequences, roughly three fifths occurring once. This sample was taken from a study of blood T cells in healthy people across ages. Study results and limitations: Significant beta diversity loss was already apparent by age approximately 40, declining roughly linearly. Naive and antigen-experienced cells could not be conclusively compared, given unsorted PBMCs. Long-lived donors had more naive CD4+ cells and higher diversity than aged donors.

The V call is TRBV24-1, the J call TRBJ2-1, with D maybe TRBD2 (5 bases). This sequence originates from a man aged 55 to 70 in good health. The sequenced sample was blood. CDR3: CATSAPWGAVGSYNEQFF. CDR3 in DNA: TGTGCCACCAGTGCCCCTTGGGGAGCGGTGGGTTCCTACAATGAGCAGTTCTTC.